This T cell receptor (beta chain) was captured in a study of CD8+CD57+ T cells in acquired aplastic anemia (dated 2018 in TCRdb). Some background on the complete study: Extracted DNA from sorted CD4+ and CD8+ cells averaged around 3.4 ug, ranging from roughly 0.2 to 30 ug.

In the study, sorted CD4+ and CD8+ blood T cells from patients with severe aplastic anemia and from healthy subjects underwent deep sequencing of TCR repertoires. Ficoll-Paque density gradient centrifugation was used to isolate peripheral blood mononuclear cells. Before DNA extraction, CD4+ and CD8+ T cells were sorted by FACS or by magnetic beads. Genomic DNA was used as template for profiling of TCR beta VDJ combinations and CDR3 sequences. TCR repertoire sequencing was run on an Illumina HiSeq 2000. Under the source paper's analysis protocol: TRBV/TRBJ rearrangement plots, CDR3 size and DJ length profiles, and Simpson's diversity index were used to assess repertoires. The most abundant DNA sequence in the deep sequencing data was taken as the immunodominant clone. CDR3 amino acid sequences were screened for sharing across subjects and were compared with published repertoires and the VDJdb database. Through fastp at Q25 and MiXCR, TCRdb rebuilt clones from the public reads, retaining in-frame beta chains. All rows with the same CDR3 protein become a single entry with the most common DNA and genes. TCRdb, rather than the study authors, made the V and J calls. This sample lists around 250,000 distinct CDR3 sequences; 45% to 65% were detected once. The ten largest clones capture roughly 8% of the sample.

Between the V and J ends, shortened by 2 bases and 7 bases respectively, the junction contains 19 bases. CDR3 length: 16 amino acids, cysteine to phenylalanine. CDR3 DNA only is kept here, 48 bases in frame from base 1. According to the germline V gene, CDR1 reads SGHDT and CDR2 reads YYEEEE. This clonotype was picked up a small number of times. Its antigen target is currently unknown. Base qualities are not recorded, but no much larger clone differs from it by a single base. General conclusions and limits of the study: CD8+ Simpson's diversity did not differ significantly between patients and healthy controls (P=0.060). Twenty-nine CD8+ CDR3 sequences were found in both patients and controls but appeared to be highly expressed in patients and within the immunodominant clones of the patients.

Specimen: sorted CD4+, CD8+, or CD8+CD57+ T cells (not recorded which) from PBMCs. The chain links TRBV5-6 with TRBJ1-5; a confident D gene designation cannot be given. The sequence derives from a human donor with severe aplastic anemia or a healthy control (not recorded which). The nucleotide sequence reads TGTGCCAGCAGCTTAGGGCAAAGCGTTAATCGGCAGCCCCAGCATTTT. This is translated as CASSLGQSVNRQPQHF.